Sequencing of this T cell receptor (beta chain) was carried out in a study of control samples from healthy donors and cancer patients. The table lists this clone with a count of one. The same CDR3 can be traced to other DNA sequences in this sample. TCRdb keeps only in-frame clones here, not all; method: immunoSEQ multiplex PCR. Of tens of thousands of clones listed, 90% to 95% are singletons. Germline V lookup: CDR1 LGHDT, CDR2 YNNKEL (reference sequence). V lost 3 bases and J lost 4; bases outside the gene matches: 6. CDR3 length: 16 amino acids. This chain joins TRBV3-1 (or the pseudogene TRBV3-2) and TRBJ2-5, with TRBD2 matching over 12 bases. The sequenced sample consisted of blood. The receptor was isolated from a woman in her thirties in good health. The CDR3: CASSQSSGGARETQYF. The CDR3 DNA reads TGTGCCAGCAGCCAGTCTAGCGGGGGGGCGCGAGAGACCCAGTACTTC.